The present entry profiles one T cell receptor beta chain with its context. The antigen is unknown. This sample was included in a study of cytomegalovirus exposure and HLA in healthy donors. This PCR relied on a set of 60 Vbeta primers and 13 Jbeta primers. The protocol was immunoSEQ multiplex PCR, while the TCRdb copy is restricted to in-frame clones and leaves out a portion. The data show around 130,000 clones, 70% to 85% seen once. Per the germline V gene, CDR1 is SEHNR and CDR2 is FQNEAQ (reference sequence). The CDR3 has 15 amino acids. V dropped 2 bases and J dropped 8; count of bases not matched to a gene: 4. Study observations and caveats: An assumption of roughly uniform sequencing depth across donors underlay the presence/absence analyses. With later analysis, a missense DCLRE1C variant became linked to TCR beta V- and J-gene trimming.

The sample consisted of PBMCs. This TCR was recovered from a man aged 18 to 30 in good health and CMV-seropositive. The V gene is TRBV7-9, the J gene TRBJ2-2; 11 positions agree with TRBD2. Here the CDR3 DNA reads TGTGCCAGCAGCTTACTAGCGGGAGGCCCTGGGGAGCTGTTTTTT. Its protein product is CASSLLAGGPGELFF.